Presented here are 8 T cell receptor beta chains from one specimen sequenced in a study of shared clonotypes between healthy human individuals. The table came from immunoSEQ multiplex PCR; TCRdb's copy has only in-frame clones and leaves some out. This table has 1.5 million to 1.9 million clones, approximately 98% appearing once. The sample taken for sequencing was naive CD4+ T cells sorted from blood. As to subset: CD45RA+ positively selected. The receptors stem from a man aged 25-40 years in good health.

The rearrangement uses TRBV19 and TRBJ2-1, with TRBD2 matching over 7 bases. The CDR3 extends over 15 amino acids. Trimming removed 5 bases from V and 0 bases from J; junction bases left unmatched: 4. Germline V gene sequence: CDR1 LNHDA, CDR2 SQIVND (reference sequence). Written as DNA, the CDR3 is TGTGCCAGTAGTCTTACTAGCGTCTCCTACAATGAGCAGTTCTTC. It is translated as CASSLTSVSYNEQFF.

The chain's CDR3 is CASSLPLETSTDTQYF. CDR3 DNA: TGCGCCAGCAGCTTGCCCCTAGAAACTAGCACAGATACGCAGTATTTT. The chain employs TRBV5-1 and TRBJ2-3; D gene uncertain. V gave up 1 base and J gave up 0 bases, with 12 bases separating them. The CDR3 has 16 residues. Germline CDR1 and CDR2: SGHRS and YFSETQ.

The chain combines TRBV27 with TRBJ2-1; 7 nucleotides match TRBD2. The J segment lost 4 bases and the V segment lost 2 bases, leaving 5 bases of the junction unmatched. This CDR3 contains 15 residues. The germline V gene encodes CDR1 MNHEY and CDR2 SMNVEV (reference sequence). The DNA of the CDR3 is TGTGCCAGCAGTTTAATGGGACTACTATACAATGAGCAGTTCTTC. This encodes CASSLMGLLYNEQFF.

The chain links TRBV7-9 to TRBJ2-7; TRBD1 aligns across 12 bases. V was pared by 8 bases and J by 6 bases, with 8 bases of the junction left unmatched. Looked up from germline, CDR1 is SEHNR and CDR2 is FQNEAQ (reference sequence). This CDR3 has 14 amino acids. CDR3 in DNA: TGTGCCAGCGAACCGGGACAGGGGGCTCGCGAGCAGTACTTC. Its translation is CASEPGQGAREQYF.

The chain recombines TRBV25-1 with TRBJ2-7; 9 bases align to TRBD2. Germline V lookup: CDR1 MGHDK, CDR2 SYGVNS. Trimming removed 5 bases from V and 3 bases from J; junction bases left unmatched: 5. CDR3 length: 14 residues. The chain's CDR3 is CASSLAGANYEQYF. The CDR3 nucleotides are TGTGCCAGCAGTTTAGCGGGAGCGAACTACGAGCAGTACTTC.

This clone was detected once. The chain couples TRBV25-1 to TRBJ2-7; no firm D call. The CDR3 is 12 amino acids. V dropped 3 bases and J dropped 3 bases, with 6 bases sitting between them. Per the germline V gene, CDR1 is MGHDK and CDR2 is SYGVNS. CDR3 nucleotide sequence: TGTGCCAGCAGTGACTCAAACTACGAGCAGTACTTC. It translates to CASSDSNYEQYF.

J is TRBJ1-4 and V is TRBV6-1; D may be TRBD1 (5 bases). The germline V gene has CDR1 MNHNS and CDR2 SASEGT. CDR3 length equals 14 residues. Trimming stripped 2 bases from V and 7 bases from J, with 11 bases between. The CDR3 DNA reads TGTGCCAGCAGTGAACGGGGGTGGGGTGAAAAACTGTTTTTT. It codes for CASSERGWGEKLFF.

This rearrangement joins TRBV7-9 to TRBJ2-7, with D unclear. The CDR3 covers 11 residues. The germline V gene encodes CDR1 SEHNR and CDR2 FQNEAQ (reference sequence). Trimming shortened V by 8 bases and J by 1 base, and 6 bases separated the two germline ends. The CDR3 here is CASGRSYEQYF. The CDR3, as DNA: TGTGCCAGCGGCCGGTCCTACGAGCAGTACTTC.